This T cell receptor beta chain was obtained from a study of T cells in narcolepsy. Between the trimmed V and J ends, which lost 7 bases and 3 bases, there was a span of 10 bases. CDR1 and CDR2 (germline): LNHDA, SQIVND (reference sequence). CDR3 length: 13 amino acids. Sequencing used immunoSEQ multiplex PCR; TCRdb keeps in-frame clones, though not all of them. This sample has tens of thousands of clones, with 92% found just once. The chain joins TRBV19 to TRBJ1-5; D remains unclear. The sequenced sample consisted of CD45RA- memory CD4+ T cells from PBMCs. The TCR originated in a human donor with narcolepsy. The CDR3 sequence is CASNNRVNQPQHF. The CDR3 nucleotides read TGTGCCAGTAACAATAGGGTCAATCAGCCCCAGCATTTT.